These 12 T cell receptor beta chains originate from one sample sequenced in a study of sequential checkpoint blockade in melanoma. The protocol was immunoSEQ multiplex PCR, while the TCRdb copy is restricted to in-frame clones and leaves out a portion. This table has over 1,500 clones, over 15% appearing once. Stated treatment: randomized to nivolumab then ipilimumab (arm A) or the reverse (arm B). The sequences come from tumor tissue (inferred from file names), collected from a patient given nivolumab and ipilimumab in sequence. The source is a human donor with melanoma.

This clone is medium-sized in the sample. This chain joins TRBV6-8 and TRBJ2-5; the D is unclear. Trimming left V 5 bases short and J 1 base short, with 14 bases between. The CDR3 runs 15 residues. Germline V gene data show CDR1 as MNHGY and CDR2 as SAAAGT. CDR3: CASSAGPVLQETQYF. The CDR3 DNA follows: TGTGCCAGCAGTGCCGGACCCGTCCTCCAAGAGACCCAGTACTTC.

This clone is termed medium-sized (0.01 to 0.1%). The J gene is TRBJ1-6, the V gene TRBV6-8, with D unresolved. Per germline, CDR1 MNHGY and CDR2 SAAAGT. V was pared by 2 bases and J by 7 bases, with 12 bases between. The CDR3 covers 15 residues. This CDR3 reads CASSYPDEANSPLHF. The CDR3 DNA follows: TGTGCCAGCAGTTACCCGGACGAGGCCAATTCACCCCTCCACTTT.

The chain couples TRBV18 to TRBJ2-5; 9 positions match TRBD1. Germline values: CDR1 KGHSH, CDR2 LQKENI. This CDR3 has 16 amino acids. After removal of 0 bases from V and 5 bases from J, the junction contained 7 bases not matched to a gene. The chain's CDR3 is CASSPPGTGLGETQYF. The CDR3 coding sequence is TGTGCCAGCTCACCACCCGGGACAGGGTTGGGGGAGACCCAGTACTTC. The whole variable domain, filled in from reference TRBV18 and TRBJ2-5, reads NAGVMQNPRHLVRRRGQEARLRCSPMKGHSHVYWYRQLPEEGLKFMVYLQKENIIDESGMPKERFSAEFPKEGPSILRIQQVVRGDSAAYFCASSPPGTGLGETQYFGPGTRLLVL.

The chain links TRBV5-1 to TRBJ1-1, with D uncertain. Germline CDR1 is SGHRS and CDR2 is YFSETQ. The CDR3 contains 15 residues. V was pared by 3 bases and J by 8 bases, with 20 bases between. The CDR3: CASSSELTRPGEAFF. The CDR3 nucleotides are TGCGCCAGCAGCTCGGAGTTAACGAGACCGGGCGAAGCTTTCTTT. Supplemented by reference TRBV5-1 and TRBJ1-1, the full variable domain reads KAGVTQTPRYLIKTRGQQVTLSCSPISGHRSVSWYQQTPGQGLQFLFEYFSETQRNKGNFPGRFSGRQFSNSRSEMNVSTLELGDSALYLCASSSELTRPGEAFFGQGTRLTVV.

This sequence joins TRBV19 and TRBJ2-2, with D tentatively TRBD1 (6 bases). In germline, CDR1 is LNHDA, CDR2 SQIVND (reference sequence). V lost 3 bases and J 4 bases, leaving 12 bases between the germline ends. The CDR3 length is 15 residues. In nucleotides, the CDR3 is TGTGCCAGTAGTATCAGGGGCGAAGGCACCGGGGAGCTGTTTTTT. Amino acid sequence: CASSIRGEGTGELFF.

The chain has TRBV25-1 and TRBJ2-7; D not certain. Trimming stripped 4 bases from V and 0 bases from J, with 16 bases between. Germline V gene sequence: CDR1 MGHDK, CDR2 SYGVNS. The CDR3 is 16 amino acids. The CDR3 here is CASSAPTQTYSYEQYF. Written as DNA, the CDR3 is TGTGCCAGCAGTGCACCGACACAAACTTACTCCTACGAGCAGTACTTC.

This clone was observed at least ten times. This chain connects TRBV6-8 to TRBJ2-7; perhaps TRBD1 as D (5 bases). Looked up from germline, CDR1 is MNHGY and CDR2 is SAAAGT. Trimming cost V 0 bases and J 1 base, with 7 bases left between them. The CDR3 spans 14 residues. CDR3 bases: TGTGCCAGCAGTTACTCTGGGGCTTCCTACGAGCAGTACTTC. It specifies CASSYSGASYEQYF.

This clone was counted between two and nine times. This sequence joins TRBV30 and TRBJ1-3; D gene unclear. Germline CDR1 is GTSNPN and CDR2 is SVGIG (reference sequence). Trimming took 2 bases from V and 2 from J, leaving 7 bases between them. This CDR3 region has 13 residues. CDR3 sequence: CAWSLGTGNTIYF. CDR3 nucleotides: TGTGCCTGGAGTTTGGGAACTGGAAACACCATATATTTT.

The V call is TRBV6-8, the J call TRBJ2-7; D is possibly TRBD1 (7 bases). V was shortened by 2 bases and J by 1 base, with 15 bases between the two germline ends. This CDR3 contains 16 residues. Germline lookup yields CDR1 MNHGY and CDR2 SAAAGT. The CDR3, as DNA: TGTGCCAGCAGTTACGGAGGTTCAGGGGGGTCCTACGAGCAGTACTTC. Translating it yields CASSYGGSGGSYEQYF.

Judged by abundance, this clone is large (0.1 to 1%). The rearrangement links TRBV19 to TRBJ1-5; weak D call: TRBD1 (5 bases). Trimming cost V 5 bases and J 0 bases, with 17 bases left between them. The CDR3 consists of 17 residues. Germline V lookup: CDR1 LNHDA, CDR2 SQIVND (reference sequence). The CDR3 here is CASSWQGSYYSNQPQHF. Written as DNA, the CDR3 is TGTGCCAGTAGTTGGCAGGGAAGCTATTATAGCAATCAGCCCCAGCATTTT.

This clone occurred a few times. The CDR3 spells CASSLVTSRSTDTQYF. The CDR3 DNA follows: TGCGCCAGCAGCTTGGTAACTAGCAGGAGCACAGATACGCAGTATTTT. This chain uses TRBV5-1 with TRBJ2-3, with D possibly matching TRBD2 (6 bases). The CDR3 sequence is 16 residues long. Germline CDR1 and CDR2: SGHRS and YFSETQ. V lost 0 bases to trimming and J lost 0 bases, with 11 bases between them.

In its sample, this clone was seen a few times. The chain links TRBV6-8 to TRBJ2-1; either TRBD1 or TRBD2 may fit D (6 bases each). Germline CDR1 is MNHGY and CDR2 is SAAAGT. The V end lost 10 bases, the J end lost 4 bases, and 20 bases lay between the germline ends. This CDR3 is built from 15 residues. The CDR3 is CATQGGFGPYNEQFF. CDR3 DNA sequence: TGTGCCACTCAAGGGGGGTTTGGCCCGTACAATGAGCAGTTCTTC.